A selection of T cell receptor beta chains follows, all from one sample in a study of a mutant IDH1 vaccine in newly diagnosed glioma. Profiled with immunoSEQ multiplex PCR; TCRdb holds only in-frame clones, not every one. In the table there are 98,000 or so clones, roughly 90% of which are singletons. Sequenced material: PBMCs, taken from a glioma patient treated with radiotherapy, temozolomide or both. The source is a woman aged 45-65 years with glioma. CDR3s include the opening cysteine and the closing phenylalanine or tryptophan. The D gene is left open where the match is weak. Clone size is stated in some rows and not others, as once, few, many or a class when expanded.

j_call v_call d_call clone_size cdr3_nt cdr3_aa
TRBJ2-7 TRBV6-1 NA NA TGTGCCAGCAGTGAAGCCGACGGGCCCATCTACGAGCAGTACTTC CASSEADGPIYEQYF
TRBJ2-3 TRBV30 TRBD1 NA TGTGCCTGGAGTAAGGACAGGGCGGATACGCAGTATTTT CAWSKDRADTQYF
TRBJ2-1 TRBV7-8 TRBD1 NA TGTGCCAGCAGCTCGCCGCCGGGACAGGTATCGTATGAGCAGTTCTTC CASSSPPGQVSYEQFF
TRBJ2-3 TRBV2 NA NA TGTGCCAGCAGTGATAGGGGCAAGTCAGATACGCAGTATTTT CASSDRGKSDTQYF
TRBJ2-1 TRBV27 TRBD2 few TGTGCCAGCAGACTTGGAGTGGCGGGAGGACATGAGCAGTTCTTC CASRLGVAGGHEQFF
TRBJ2-4 TRBV5-1 TRBD1 NA TGCGCCAGCAGCTTACAGGGGGCGGGAGACATTCAGTACTTC CASSLQGAGDIQYF
TRBJ1-6 TRBV28 NA NA TGTGCCAGCAGTTCGAAAGAATCCCTCTATAATTCACCCCTCCACTTT CASSSKESLYNSPLHF
TRBJ1-1 TRBV30 NA NA TGTGCCTGGAGTGTAGGTATTGGCACTGAAGCTTTCTTT CAWSVGIGTEAFF
TRBJ1-3 TRBV2 NA NA TGTGCCAGCAGTGGACAGGGAAACACCATATATTTT CASSGQGNTIYF
TRBJ2-1 TRBV5-1 NA NA TGCGCCAGCAGCTTGAAAGCTGTTGGGGGAGTCGGCGGTGAGCAGTTCTTC CASSLKAVGGVGGEQFF
TRBJ2-3 TRBV10-1 TRBD2 few TGCGCCAGCAGTGTCGTTCAGGGAGGGCACTCAGATACGCAGTATTTT CASSVVQGGHSDTQYF
TRBJ1-6 TRBV28 NA NA TGTGCCAGCAGTTTATCTCCCACCCTCCACTTT CASSLSPTLHF
TRBJ2-3 TRBV28 NA once TGTGCCAGCAGTGCCGGGGCCCCCGATACGCAGTATTTT CASSAGAPDTQYF
TRBJ1-1 TRBV29-1 NA once TGCAGCGTCCGCGTGGTCACTGAAGCTTTCTTT CSVRVVTEAFF
TRBJ2-5 TRBV29-1 TRBD2 NA TGCAGCGTTGAAGTGGGAGGGGCAGAGACCCAGTACTTC CSVEVGGAETQYF
TRBJ1-5 TRBV28 TRBD1 NA TGTGCCAGCAGTTCGCTGGGACAGGGTAGCAATCAGCCCCAGCATTTT CASSSLGQGSNQPQHF
TRBJ1-2 TRBV5-6 NA NA TGTGCCAGCAGCTTGGCCTCTTCAATAACAGATGGCTACACCTTC CASSLASSITDGYTF
TRBJ2-3 TRBV5-1 TRBD2 NA TGCGCCAGCAGCTTGGGACGGGAGGGAGATACGCAGTATTTT CASSLGREGDTQYF
TRBJ1-4 TRBV9 TRBD1 NA TGTGCCAGCAGCGGACAGGGGTCTACTAATGAAAAACTGTTTTTT CASSGQGSTNEKLFF
TRBJ1-1 TRBV29-1 NA NA TGCAGCGTTGAAGATCGAGGGTGGAACACTGAAGCTTTCTTT CSVEDRGWNTEAFF
TRBJ1-5 TRBV6-6 NA once TGTGCCAGCAGGACAGGTCTCAATCAGCCCCAGCATTTT CASRTGLNQPQHF
TRBJ2-4 TRBV29-1 TRBD2 NA TGCAGCGTTGGAGCGGGGGGGCTCAAAAACATTCAGTACTTC CSVGAGGLKNIQYF
TRBJ2-1 TRBV19 NA NA TGTGCCAGTAGTATAGTCCCGACGGATGAGCAGTTCTTC CASSIVPTDEQFF
TRBJ1-1 TRBV18 NA NA TGTGCCAGCTCACCGGAGGGGATGTACGAAGCTTTCTTT CASSPEGMYEAFF
TRBJ1-4 TRBV19 TRBD1 NA TGTGCCAGTAGTGGTGGGACAGGGGGTGGTGAAAAACTGTTTTTT CASSGGTGGGEKLFF
TRBJ2-7 TRBV28 NA NA TGTGCCAGCAGTTTACCCTCGCTTGGCGAGCAGTACTTC CASSLPSLGEQYF
TRBJ1-4 TRBV5-1 TRBD1 NA TGCGCCAGCAGCCTTCAGGGGGCGGCTGAAAAACTGTTTTTT CASSLQGAAEKLFF
TRBJ2-1 TRBV29-1 NA NA TGCAGCACCCCTCAAAGGGCTAGCCCCTACAATGAGCAGTTCTTC CSTPQRASPYNEQFF
TRBJ2-5 TRBV4-2 TRBD1 NA TGTGCCAGCAGCCAGGGACAGGGTTCGGGCCAAGAGACCCAGTACTTC CASSQGQGSGQETQYF
TRBJ2-4 TRBV14 NA once TGTGCCAGCAGCCCTCGGGACTTAAACATTCAGTACTTC CASSPRDLNIQYF
TRBJ2-7 TRBV2 NA NA TGTGCCAGCTCTCTCATCCCGACGGTTCTTAGGGACTACGAGCAGTACTTC CASSLIPTVLRDYEQYF
TRBJ1-5 TRBV13 NA NA TGTGCCAGCAGCCCGAGCCCAGGGCCAAATCAGCCCCAGCATTTT CASSPSPGPNQPQHF
TRBJ2-1 TRBV11-1 TRBD1 NA TGTGCCAGCACCCCCGACAGGGTGAATGAGCAGTTCTTC CASTPDRVNEQFF
TRBJ2-3 TRBV27 NA NA TGTGCCAGCAGGGGAATGGGCCTCTCTTTTGGGCAGTATTTT CASRGMGLSFGQYF
TRBJ1-1 TRBV29-1 TRBD1 NA TGCAGCTCCGACAGGGGGTCCACTGAAGCTTTCTTT CSSDRGSTEAFF
TRBJ1-3 TRBV28 NA NA TGTGCCGCCCGGACGAATCCGGACACCATATATTTT CAARTNPDTIYF
TRBJ2-3 TRBV6-5 TRBD2 NA TGTGCCAGCAGCCGGGGGGGAGTGGGCACAGATACGCAGTATTTT CASSRGGVGTDTQYF
TRBJ2-2 TRBV11-2 NA NA TGTGCCAGCAGCGCGGACAGAACCGGCGGGGAGCTGTTTTTT CASSADRTGGELFF
TRBJ2-7 TRBV2 TRBD2 NA TGTGCCAGCAAACAAGAAGGACTAGACATCTACGAGCAGTACTTC CASKQEGLDIYEQYF
TRBJ2-1 TRBV9 NA NA TGTGCCAGCAGCGGTAGGGAGCAGTTCTTC CASSGREQFF
TRBJ2-7 TRBV5-1 NA NA TGCGCCAGCAGCTTTGGCAGATCTTTCATCTACGAGCAGTACTTC CASSFGRSFIYEQYF
TRBJ2-3 TRBV5-1 TRBD2 NA TGCGCCAGCAGCTTGGGTGCGGGAGGGCCCACAGATACGCAGTATTTT CASSLGAGGPTDTQYF
TRBJ2-2 TRBV19 TRBD1 NA TGTGCCAGTAGCATGGGACAGGGGGGAATAAGCGGGGAGCTGTTTTTT CASSMGQGGISGELFF
TRBJ1-5 TRBV6-5 TRBD1 NA TGTGCCAGCAACGAGGGGGCGTATAGCAATCAGCCCCAGCATTTT CASNEGAYSNQPQHF
TRBJ1-2 TRBV27 NA NA TGTGCCAGCAGGGCCTCTTGGTTGGGCTACACCTTC CASRASWLGYTF
TRBJ2-1 TRBV7-9 TRBD2 NA TGTGCCAGCAGCCCCGGGAGTGGGCGGGAGGGTTACAATGAGCAGTTCTTC CASSPGSGREGYNEQFF
TRBJ2-1 TRBV10-1 TRBD2 NA TGCGCCAGCGCTTTAGCGGGAGGTGCGGAGCAGTTCTTC CASALAGGAEQFF
TRBJ2-3 TRBV7-2 TRBD2 once TGTGCCAGCAGCTGGGGACTAGCGGGAGGGGGAGATACGCAGTATTTT CASSWGLAGGGDTQYF
TRBJ1-1 TRBV27 NA NA TGTGCCAGCAGTTTAAGTGTTCAGAGTGTTGAAGCTTTCTTT CASSLSVQSVEAFF
TRBJ2-3 TRBV7-3 NA NA TGTGCCAGCAGCCCATCTGGAGGGACTAGCACAGATACGCAGTATTTT CASSPSGGTSTDTQYF
TRBJ2-7 TRBV19 NA NA TGTGCCAGTAGTCCACAGGTTGTGTATCCCTACGAGCAGTACTTC CASSPQVVYPYEQYF
TRBJ2-5 TRBV11-2 NA NA TGTGCCAGCAGCTTTCCCCGGACCGGGAAGACCCAGTACTTC CASSFPRTGKTQYF
TRBJ1-1 TRBV30 NA NA TGTGCCTGGACCACTGCGCGGGACACTGAAGCTTTCTTT CAWTTARDTEAFF
TRBJ2-7 TRBV29-1 NA NA TGCAGCGTCCTCCATAGCGGATCCTACGAGCAGTACTTC CSVLHSGSYEQYF
TRBJ1-5 TRBV19 NA NA TGTGCCAGTAGTATGGCGCAGGGAAGCAATCAGCCCCAGCATTTT CASSMAQGSNQPQHF